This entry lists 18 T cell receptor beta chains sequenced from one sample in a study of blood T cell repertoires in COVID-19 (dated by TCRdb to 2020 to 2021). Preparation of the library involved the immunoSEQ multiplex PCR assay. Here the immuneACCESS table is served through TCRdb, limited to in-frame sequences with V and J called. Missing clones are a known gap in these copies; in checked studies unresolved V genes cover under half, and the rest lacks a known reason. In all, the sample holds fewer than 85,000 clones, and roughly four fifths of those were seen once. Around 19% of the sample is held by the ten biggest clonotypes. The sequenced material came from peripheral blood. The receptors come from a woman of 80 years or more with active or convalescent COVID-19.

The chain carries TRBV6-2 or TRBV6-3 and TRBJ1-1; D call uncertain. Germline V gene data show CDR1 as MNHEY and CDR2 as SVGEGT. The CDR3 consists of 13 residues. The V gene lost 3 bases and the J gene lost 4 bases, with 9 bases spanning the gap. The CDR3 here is CASSYTRGTEAFF. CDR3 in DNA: TGTGCCAGCAGTTATACCCGGGGCACTGAAGCTTTCTTT.

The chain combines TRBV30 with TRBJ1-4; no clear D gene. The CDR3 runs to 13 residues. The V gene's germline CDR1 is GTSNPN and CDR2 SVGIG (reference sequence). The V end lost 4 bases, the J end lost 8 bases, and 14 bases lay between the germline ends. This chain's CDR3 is CAWKTGFGEKLFF. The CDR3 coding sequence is TGTGCCTGGAAGACGGGGTTCGGCGAAAAACTGTTTTTT.

The CDR3, as DNA: TGCGCCAGCACGTCGGGGACAACTAATGAAAAACTGTTTTTT. Residues: CASTSGTTNEKLFF. The rearrangement joins TRBV5-1 to TRBJ1-4; unclear D gene. The CDR3 has 14 amino acids. Trimming took 6 bases from V and 0 from J, leaving 9 bases between them. The germline V gene encodes CDR1 SGHRS and CDR2 YFSETQ.

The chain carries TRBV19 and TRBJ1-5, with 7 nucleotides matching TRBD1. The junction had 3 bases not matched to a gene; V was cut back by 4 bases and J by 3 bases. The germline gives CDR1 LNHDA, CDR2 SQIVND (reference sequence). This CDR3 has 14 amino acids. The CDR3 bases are TGTGCCAGTAGTACCGGGACAGACAATCAGCCCCAGCATTTT. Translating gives CASSTGTDNQPQHF.

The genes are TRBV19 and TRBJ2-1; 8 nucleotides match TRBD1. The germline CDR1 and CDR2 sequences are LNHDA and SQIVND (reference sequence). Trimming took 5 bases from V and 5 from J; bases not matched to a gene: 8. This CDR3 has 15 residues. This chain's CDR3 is CASSASTGAHNEQFF. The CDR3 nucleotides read TGTGCCAGTAGTGCCTCGACAGGGGCCCACAATGAGCAGTTCTTC.

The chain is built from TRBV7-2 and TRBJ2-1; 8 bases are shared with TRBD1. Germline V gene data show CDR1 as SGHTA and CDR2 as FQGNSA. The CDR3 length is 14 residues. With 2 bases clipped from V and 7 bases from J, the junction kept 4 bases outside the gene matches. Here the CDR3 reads CASSLIQGANEQFF. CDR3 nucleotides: TGTGCCAGCAGCTTAATTCAGGGGGCTAATGAGCAGTTCTTC.

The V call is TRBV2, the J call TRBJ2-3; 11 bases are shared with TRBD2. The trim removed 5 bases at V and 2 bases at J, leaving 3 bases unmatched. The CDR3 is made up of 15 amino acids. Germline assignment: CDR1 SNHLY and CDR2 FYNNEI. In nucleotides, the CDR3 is TGTGCCAGCAGTCTGACTAGCGGGGTCACAGATACGCAGTATTTT. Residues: CASSLTSGVTDTQYF. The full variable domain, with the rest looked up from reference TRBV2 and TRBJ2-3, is EPEVTQTPSHQVTQMGQEVILRCVPISNHLYFYWYRQILGQKVEFLVSFYNNEISEKSEIFDDQFSVERPDGSNFTLKIRSTKLEDSAMYFCASSLTSGVTDTQYFGPGTRLTVL.

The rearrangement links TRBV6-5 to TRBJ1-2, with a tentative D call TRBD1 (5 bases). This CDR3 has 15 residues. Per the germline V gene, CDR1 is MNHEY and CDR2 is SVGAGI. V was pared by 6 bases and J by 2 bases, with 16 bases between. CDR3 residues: CASSHGAGENYGYTF. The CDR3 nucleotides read TGTGCCAGCAGCCACGGGGCGGGGGAAAACTATGGCTACACCTTC.

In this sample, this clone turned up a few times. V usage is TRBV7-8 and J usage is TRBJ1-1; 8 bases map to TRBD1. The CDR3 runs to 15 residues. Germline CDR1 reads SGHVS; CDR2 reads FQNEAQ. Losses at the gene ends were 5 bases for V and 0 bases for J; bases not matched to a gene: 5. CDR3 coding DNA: TGTGCCAGCAGCCCCCGGACAGGGATGAACACTGAAGCTTTCTTT. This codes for CASSPRTGMNTEAFF.

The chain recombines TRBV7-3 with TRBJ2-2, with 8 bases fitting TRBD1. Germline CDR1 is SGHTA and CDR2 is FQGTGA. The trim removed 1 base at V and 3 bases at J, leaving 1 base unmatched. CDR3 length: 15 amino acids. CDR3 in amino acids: CASSLMDRDTGELFF. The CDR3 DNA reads TGTGCCAGCAGCTTAATGGACAGGGACACCGGGGAGCTGTTTTTT.

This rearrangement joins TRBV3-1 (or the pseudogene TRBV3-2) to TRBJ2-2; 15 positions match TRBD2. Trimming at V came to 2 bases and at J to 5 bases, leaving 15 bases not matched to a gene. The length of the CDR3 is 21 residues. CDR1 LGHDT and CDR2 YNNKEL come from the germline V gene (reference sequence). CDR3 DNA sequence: TGTGCCAGCAGCCAATCGAGATTGCGGACTAGCGGGGGGGCGAGTACCGGGGAGCTGTTTTTT. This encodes CASSQSRLRTSGGASTGELFF.

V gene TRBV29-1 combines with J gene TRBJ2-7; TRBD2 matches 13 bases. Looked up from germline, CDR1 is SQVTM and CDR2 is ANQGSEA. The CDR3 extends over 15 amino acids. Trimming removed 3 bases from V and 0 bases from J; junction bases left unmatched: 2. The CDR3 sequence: CSVERLAGGSYEQYF. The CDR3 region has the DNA TGCAGCGTTGAGAGACTAGCGGGGGGCTCCTACGAGCAGTACTTC.

The chain's CDR3 is CASSQPRLAGSTDTQYF. The CDR3 DNA sequence: TGTGCCAGCAGCCAACCTCGGCTAGCGGGGAGCACAGATACGCAGTATTTT. The chain recombines TRBV3-1 (or the pseudogene TRBV3-2) with TRBJ2-3, with 9 nucleotides matching TRBD2. This CDR3 contains 17 residues. Germline loops: CDR1 LGHDT, CDR2 YNNKEL (reference sequence). The trim removed 2 bases at V and 0 bases at J, leaving 6 bases unmatched.

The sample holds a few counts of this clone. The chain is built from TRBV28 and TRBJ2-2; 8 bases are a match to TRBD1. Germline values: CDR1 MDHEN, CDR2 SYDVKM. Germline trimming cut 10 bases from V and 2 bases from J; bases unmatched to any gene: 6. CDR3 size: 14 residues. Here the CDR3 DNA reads TGTGCCACCTTGGACAGGGTAAACACCGGGGAGCTGTTTTTT. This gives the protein CATLDRVNTGELFF.

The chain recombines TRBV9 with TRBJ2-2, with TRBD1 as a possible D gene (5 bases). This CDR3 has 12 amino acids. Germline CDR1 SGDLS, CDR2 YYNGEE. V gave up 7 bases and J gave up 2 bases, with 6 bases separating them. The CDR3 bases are TGTGCCAGCGGGGCCAACACCGGGGAGCTGTTTTTT. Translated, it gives CASGANTGELFF.

CDR3 DNA: TGTGCCAGCAGTGAAGCGGGGACAGGGGGCTATGGCTACACCTTC. Translating gives CASSEAGTGGYGYTF. The rearrangement links TRBV6-1 to TRBJ1-2; 11 bases line up with TRBD1. This CDR3 is 15 amino acids long. Unmatched junction bases numbered 1, after V lost 0 bases and J lost 4 bases. Looked up from germline, CDR1 is MNHNS and CDR2 is SASEGT.

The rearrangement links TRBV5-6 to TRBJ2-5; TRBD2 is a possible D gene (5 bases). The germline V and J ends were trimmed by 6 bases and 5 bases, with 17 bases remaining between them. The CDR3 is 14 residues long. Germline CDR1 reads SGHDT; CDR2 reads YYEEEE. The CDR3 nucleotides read TGTGCCAGCACCAGACACGGGGTGAGGGAGACCCAGTACTTC. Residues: CASTRHGVRETQYF.

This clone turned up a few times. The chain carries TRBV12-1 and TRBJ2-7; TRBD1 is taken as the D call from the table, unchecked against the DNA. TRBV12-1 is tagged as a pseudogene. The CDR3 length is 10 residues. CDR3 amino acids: CASQGSEQYF. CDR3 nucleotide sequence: TGTGCCAGCCAGGGATCCGAGCAGTACTTC.